A single TCR beta chain is shown here with its context. These data belong to a study of OX40 agonist ivuxolimab in advanced cancers. Sequencing was performed with immunoSEQ multiplex PCR; in TCRdb, only in-frame clones are kept and a portion is missing. Of more than 45,000 clones listed, less than 85% were seen once; the top ten hold around 3.8%. The CDR3 sequence is 14 residues long. V was trimmed by 7 bases and J by 1 base, leaving 10 bases between them. Germline CDR1 reads SNHLY; CDR2 reads FYNNEI. V and J are TRBV2 and TRBJ1-4; D is unclear. The TCR was taken from an adult with an advanced solid tumor such as melanoma, head and neck, liver or kidney cancer. The sequences come from CD4+ or CD8+ T cells sorted from blood, collected in a trial of the OX40 agonist ivuxolimab. This CDR3 is CASNQRRTNEKLFF. The CDR3 DNA sequence: TGTGCCAGCAACCAAAGGCGAACTAATGAAAAACTGTTTTTT.